This T cell receptor (beta chain) came from a study of cytomegalovirus exposure and HLA in healthy donors (dated by TCRdb to about 2017). Study-wide context: According to an earlier analysis of 450 to 650 of the donors, 200 million or so T cells yielded roughly 100 million unique TCR beta sequences and around 280 Gb of sequence data. An early release that covered about 600 HLA-typed donors contained about 290 gigabases of sequencing data and tens of millions of unique TCR sequences. Of the roughly 430 genotyped donors, around 81% fell in the genetic ancestry cluster associated with self-reported Caucasian donors. The study aimed to test whether cataloging public T cell receptors could reveal signatures of past pathogen exposure. The study used immunosequencing to profile the T cell repertoires of about 670 subjects and linked those repertoires to cytomegalovirus serostatus. In addition to the first cohort of roughly 700 subjects, a separate validation cohort of some 120 different subjects was used. The study combined high-throughput TCR immunosequencing, statistical association of individual TCRs with disease status, and machine learning to predict cytomegalovirus infection status. A later analysis re-examined previously published TCR beta repertoires from 610 or so donors and added high-resolution HLA genotyping to investigate patterns of TCR occurrence. Rather than using new phenotypic data, the later analysis identified candidate immune exposures from TCR beta sequences and from how often those sequences occurred across donors. In an earlier analysis of around 540 of the donors, high-throughput TCR beta sequencing was used to judge whether each TCR beta V gene segment behaved as functional or pseudogenic. Donor age, sex, ethnicity and CMV serostatus were collected together with the repertoire data. A later genetic analysis used genome-wide SNP genotypes for about 65% of the 666 donors, treating that subset as a discovery cohort. Every repertoire in the discovery cohort had been generated on one and the same sequencing platform. Both class I and class II loci were covered by HLA typing, at four-digit resolution. Typing coverage varied by locus: roughly 620-640 donors for A, B, C, DRB1 and DQB1; 500 to 550 for DQA1; around 610 for DPA1; around 450 for DPB1. Roughly 5 DR-DQ haplotypes were handled as single units for association and clustering, since linkage in the cohort was strong. Among 300 to 450 genotyped donors of the cohort, an average of approximately 240,000 unique TCR beta nucleotide sequences were sequenced per donor, around 20% of them non-productive.

Library prep was done by the immunoSEQ multiplex PCR assay. A mixture of 60 forward primers for TCR Vbeta segments and 13 reverse primers for TCR Jbeta segments was used in the multiplex PCR. The CDR3 region of rearranged TCR beta genes was amplified from genomic DNA by a multiplex PCR assay. Amplified TCR beta libraries were sequenced as 87-base-pair reads on the Illumina HiSeq System. Per the authors' processing: Across the 640 or so repertoires, a later analysis counted tens of millions of unique TCR beta chains, 9.5 million to 12 million of which were shared by at least two donors. Raw reads were error-corrected and collapsed into unique sequences with a nearest-neighbor algorithm that merged closely related sequences to remove PCR and sequencing errors. Alignment of CDR3 sequences to IMGT reference sequences was used to assign V, D and J gene segments. For a sequence to be retained, a match of at least six nucleotides to both a V gene segment and a J gene segment was required. Rearrangements were classified as productive when the CDR3 lacked stop codons and remained in frame with V and J, and all other rearrangements were classified as non-productive. CDR3 was defined by IMGT convention, running from the second conserved V-encoded cysteine to the conserved J-encoded phenylalanine. Sequences without an unambiguous match to a single V gene segment were excluded from the earlier analysis of over 500 of the donors. In an earlier analysis of approximately 550 of the donors, V segments were called functional above 56.7% productive rearrangements and were called segregating when the between-donor standard deviation exceeded 5%. A statistical classification framework was built for diagnosing cytomegalovirus status from the catalog of TCR beta chain sequences. V and J gene assignment, in a later analysis, came from comparing TCR nucleotide sequences with IMGT/GENE-DB human TR gene sequences. The TCRdist pipeline was used in a later analysis to assign CDR3 sequences and most-parsimonious VDJ recombination scenarios. In a later analysis, every TCR beta chain was defined by the combination of its CDR3 amino acid sequence and its V-gene family, and reads without a unique V-gene family were dropped. As a way to deal with suspected cross-contamination and a sequencing artifact, a later analysis dropped 640 or so nucleotide sequences that were highly shared and had low generation probability. In a later analysis, a clonal expansion index was calculated for each public chain from normalized within-repertoire ranks of inferred template counts. In a later analysis, generation probabilities were computed using a VDJ recombination model fitted to out-of-frame rearrangements, and the results were checked against IGoR. A later analysis scored TCR-TCR, TCR-HLA and TCR-CMV co-occurrence with hypergeometric tests, applying a repertoire-size bias correction to TCR pairs. To estimate false discovery rates, a later analysis permuted the HLA or CMV assignments 20 times. In a later analysis, co-occurring TCRs were grouped using DBSCAN, and TCRdist sequence similarity was added for clustering within HLA-allele-positive subsets. For co-occurrence clustering, repertoires with fewer than 30,000 or more than 120,000 public chains were excluded, along with 5 or 6 repertoires with anomalous nucleotide sharing. The source is immuneACCESS, and TCRdb retained only in-frame sequences with V and J called. Part of the clones is not carried over; for the studies checked, unresolved V genes explain less than half of this, and the remainder is unexplained. The DNA was the basis for D and trimming; V, J and clone size are from that table. The sample's table covers 68,000 or so clones. The top ten hold 15% of the sample.

Its CDR3 holds 14 amino acids, cysteine through phenylalanine. The DNA shown is the 42-base CDR3, in frame from base 1. V trim: 2 bases; J trim: 5 bases; unmatched bases: 6. Looking up the germline V gene yields CDR1 SGHRS and CDR2 YFSETQ. General study outcomes and caveats: This cohort had only TCR beta chains sequenced, and the lack of alpha or paired-chain data limited which features could be detected. A further reported finding was that TCR beta sequences accurately predicted the HLA-A and HLA-B alleles for most subjects in the first cohort. A later analysis found that HLA-associated TCR beta chains were more clonally expanded and had lower generation probabilities than equally common non-associated chains. According to a later analysis, parvovirus B19, influenza, CMV and Epstein-Barr virus appeared linked to several top co-occurrence clusters. The 87-base-pair reads could not distinguish some IMGT-functional V segments, including TRBV6-2 and TRBV6-3, so those segments were excluded. Correlated functional status among segregating V segments might reflect linkage disequilibrium, but an unknown experimental factor could not be ruled out. Because HLA typing was missing for some donors at each locus, association tests included only the typed subset. The classifier was reported to diagnose cytomegalovirus status with high specificity and sensitivity in both the original cohort and the validation cohort. In vitro tests confirmed that a few of the cytomegalovirus-associated TCR beta chains recognize cytomegalovirus antigens. A later genetic analysis associated a missense DCLRE1C variant with V-gene and J-gene trimming of TCR beta chains, and an independent cohort replicated the association. Most TCR sequences were observed very rarely across donors, whereas some public TCRs were present in many individuals. Specific HLA alleles were associated with 16,951 TCR beta sequences at a false discovery rate of 0.05 in a later analysis. A later analysis found that TCR association rates varied across HLA loci, with DRB1 alleles showing the most associated TCRs and HLA-C alleles the fewest. The presence/absence analyses assumed that sequencing depth was roughly uniform across donors, and that assumption may not be true. In an earlier analysis of some 550 of the donors, most TCR beta V segments were observed in productive rearrangements about 87% or about 30% of the time, broadly matching IMGT annotations. A cluster of highly shared sequence variants was judged likely to be a technical artifact of the sequencing pipeline. When HLA alleles, especially DR and DQ, strongly co-occurred, TCR associations were difficult to assign to individual alleles. For the cohort, immune exposure information was limited to CMV serostatus. The study listed 150 to 200 TCR beta chains as associated with cytomegalovirus. According to a later genetic analysis, donors in an Asian-associated ancestry cluster had fewer N-insertions in productive TCRs than the approximately 670-donor mean. Fewer than 20 rarely observed V segments, including chromosome 9 orphons, were excluded from the earlier analysis of several hundred of the donors because counts were too low. Most CMV-associated TCR beta chains appeared to be HLA-restricted in a later analysis, and the HLA associations seemed to be driven largely by CMV exposure. The authors suggested that the approach could potentially be extended to other disease states and immunological phenotypes.

The cohort was made up of around 720 healthy bone marrow donors. At the time of sampling, every cohort member was nominally healthy, though immune exposures that went unrecorded were likely present. The donor tested CMV seronegative and was one of the 352 seronegative cohort members. A peripheral blood sample was collected from each donor, and TCR beta sequencing was performed on peripheral blood mononuclear cells. Genomic DNA extraction from the blood cell samples was performed with the Qiagen DNeasy Blood Extraction Kit. As regards this clone: Its antigen has not been determined.

The sequence is built from TRBV5-1 and TRBJ2-5, and 7 junction bases match TRBD1. Input material: PBMCs. The sequence came from a boy between 5 and 17 years old in good health and CMV-seronegative. The CDR3 reads as follows: CASSFDRVRETQYF. The DNA is TGCGCCAGCAGCTTCGACAGGGTAAGGGAGACCCAGTACTTC.